The 23 T cell receptor beta chains presented below share a single source sample, sequenced in a study of shared clonotypes between healthy human individuals. This table comes from immunoSEQ multiplex PCR, and its TCRdb copy is limited to in-frame clones, with some not included. The sample shows some 2,000,000 clones, 85% to 95% of them seen only once. The sequencing sample was made of naive CD4+ T cells sorted from blood. Sample subset: CD45RA+ positively selected. The receptors originated from a man between 18 and 35 years old in good health.

The V gene is TRBV21-1, the J gene TRBJ2-3; TRBD1 was called by the table and not checked on the DNA. TRBV21-1 constitutes a pseudogene. The CDR3 is made up of 16 amino acids. The DNA of the CDR3 is TGTGCCAGCAGGCTTATAAGACAGTATCCCACAGATACGCAGTATTTT. Translation: CASRLIRQYPTDTQYF.

The sample holds a few counts of this clone. Other DNA sequences from this sample encode an identical CDR3 as well. The chain combines TRBV5-1 with TRBJ1-2, with TRBD1 matching 9 bases. Per the germline V gene, CDR1 is SGHRS and CDR2 is YFSETQ. V trimming: 4 bases; J trimming: 5 bases; junction bases outside the gene matches: 3. The CDR3 is 13 residues long. In DNA, the CDR3 is TGCGCCAGCAGCGAGGGGACAGGGTATGGCTACACCTTC. Amino acids: CASSEGTGYGYTF.

The CDR3 spells CASSAGTSGNRYEQYF. The CDR3, as DNA: TGTGCCAGTAGTGCGGGGACTAGCGGGAACCGTTACGAGCAGTACTTC. The rearrangement uses TRBV19 and TRBJ2-7; 13 positions match TRBD2. V lost 5 bases to trimming and J lost 4 bases; unmatched junction nucleotides: 8. Germline CDR1 and CDR2: LNHDA and SQIVND (reference sequence). The CDR3 length is 16 residues.

In this sample, this clone turned up once. This chain links TRBV15 with TRBJ1-4; TRBD1 might be the D (5 bases). The germline CDR1 and CDR2 sequences are LNHNV and YYDKDF (reference sequence). V was pared by 3 bases and J by 8 bases, with 10 bases between. This CDR3 region has 13 residues. The chain's CDR3 is CATSSRDEEKLFF. In DNA form, the CDR3 reads TGTGCCACCAGCAGCAGGGATGAGGAAAAACTGTTTTTT.

The chain has TRBV5-6 and TRBJ2-2, with 14 bases fitting TRBD2. V gave up 3 bases and J gave up 6 bases; unmatched junction bases: 7. This CDR3 comprises 17 residues. Germline CDR1 SGHDT, CDR2 YYEEEE. The CDR3 region is CASSSPGLAGVAGELFF. Here the CDR3 DNA reads TGTGCCAGCAGCTCACCGGGACTAGCGGGAGTAGCCGGGGAGCTGTTTTTT.

The genes are TRBV27 and TRBJ1-1; D is unresolved. Germline V CDR1 and CDR2: MNHEY, SMNVEV (reference sequence). Trimming pared 7 bases from V and 4 bases from J, leaving 16 bases between. The CDR3 spans 14 residues. CDR3 DNA sequence: TGTGCCAGCAAGTCAGGTCCTAAAAGCACTGAAGCTTTCTTT. Translated, it gives CASKSGPKSTEAFF.

The genes are TRBV2 and TRBJ1-1; D is possibly TRBD1 (6 bases). The CDR3 has 14 amino acids. Deletions cut 7 bases from V and 0 bases from J, with 12 bases between. Germline assignment: CDR1 SNHLY and CDR2 FYNNEI. In DNA form, the CDR3 reads TGTGCCAGCAACAAGGGGGGACTGAACACTGAAGCTTTCTTT. As protein: CASNKGGLNTEAFF.

Details on this clone: In the same sample, other DNA sequences code for this CDR3. The chain carries TRBV7-9 and TRBJ2-3; D could derive from TRBD1 or TRBD2 (5 bases each). The ends were cut back, 3 bases at V and 1 base at J, with 8 bases in the middle. Germline lookup yields CDR1 SEHNR and CDR2 FQNEAQ (reference sequence). The CDR3 sequence is 14 residues long. The CDR3 here is CASSFQGGTDTQYF. As DNA, the CDR3 is TGTGCCAGCAGCTTTCAGGGAGGCACAGATACGCAGTATTTT.

The chain joins TRBV11-1 to TRBJ2-1; no reliable D call. The CDR3 is made up of 11 amino acids. Germline-derived CDR1 and CDR2 are SGHAT and FQDESV (reference sequence). With 1 base removed from V and 9 bases from J, the gap between germline ends came to 4 bases. CDR3 nucleotides: TGTGCCAGCAGCTTAGATAGTGAGCAGTTCTTC. As protein: CASSLDSEQFF.

V is TRBV7-2 and J is TRBJ1-2, with D unclear. Germline CDR1 SGHTA, CDR2 FQGNSA. The CDR3 is 14 residues long. V lost 5 bases and J 8 bases, leaving 18 bases between the germline ends. The CDR3 is CASSLSQRAQGYTF. The CDR3 coding sequence is TGTGCCAGCAGCCTAAGTCAGAGGGCGCAGGGCTACACCTTC.

This chain connects TRBV7-2 to TRBJ2-5; possibly TRBD2 for D (7 bases). CDR1 and CDR2 (germline): SGHTA, FQGNSA. The CDR3 is 15 residues long. Trimming removed 3 bases from V and 5 bases from J, with 16 bases in between. CDR3 sequence: CASSLRGGAWETQYF. In DNA form, the CDR3 reads TGTGCCAGCAGCTTGAGAGGGGGGGCTTGGGAGACCCAGTACTTC.

The rearrangement uses TRBV7-9 and TRBJ2-5, with D possibly matching TRBD1 (6 bases). The CDR3 is 15 amino acids. Trimming stripped 2 bases from V and 4 bases from J, with 14 bases between. Germline V gene data show CDR1 as SEHNR and CDR2 as FQNEAQ (reference sequence). CDR3 bases: TGTGCCAGCAGCTTAAATTCTGGGACACCAGAGACCCAGTACTTC. This encodes CASSLNSGTPETQYF.

The DNA of the CDR3 is TGTGCCAGCAGCCAAGTAGGACAGGGGTATGCCTACGAGCAGTACTTC. As protein: CASSQVGQGYAYEQYF. The chain couples TRBV14 to TRBJ2-7; 9 bases align to TRBD1. CDR1 is SGHDN, CDR2 FVKESK, per germline. The junction had 6 bases not matched to a gene; V was cut back by 1 base and J by 2 bases. CDR3 length: 16 amino acids. The whole variable domain, filled in from reference TRBV14 and TRBJ2-7, reads EAGVTQFPSHSVIEKGQTVTLRCDPISGHDNLYWYRRVMGKEIKFLLHFVKESKQDESGMPNNRFLAERTGGTYSTLKVQPAELEDSGVYFCASSQVGQGYAYEQYFGPGTRLTVT.

The chain combines TRBV5-1 with TRBJ2-7, with 8 bases lining up with TRBD1. CDR3 size: 16 residues. The V segment lost 3 bases and the J segment 1 base; nucleotides outside the gene matches: 9. CDR1 is SGHRS and CDR2 is YFSETQ in the germline V gene. The CDR3 reads CASSSSGTGPSYEQYF. The CDR3 region has the DNA TGCGCCAGCAGCTCATCCGGGACAGGACCATCCTACGAGCAGTACTTC.

The chain has TRBV11-3 and TRBJ1-6; D is unclear. The V gene's germline CDR1 is SGHNT and CDR2 YENEEA. Trimming removed 0 bases from V and 13 bases from J, with 10 bases in between. The CDR3 is made up of 13 amino acids. The CDR3 is CASSLDWMSPLHF. Written as DNA, the CDR3 is TGTGCCAGCAGCTTAGATTGGATGTCCCCCCTCCACTTT.

The chain employs TRBV9 and TRBJ2-5; a possible D gene is TRBD2 (5 bases). CDR3 length equals 14 residues. Trimming took 3 bases from V and 5 from J, leaving 14 bases between them. Germline lookup yields CDR1 SGDLS and CDR2 YYNGEE. The CDR3: CASSAGWARETQYF. The CDR3 DNA sequence: TGTGCCAGCAGCGCGGGATGGGCCAGGGAGACCCAGTACTTC.

The chain couples TRBV11-3 to TRBJ2-2, with 8 bases that match TRBD2. The germline CDR1 and CDR2 sequences are SGHNT and YENEEA. V trimming: 4 bases; J trimming: 6 bases; junction bases outside the gene matches: 7. The CDR3 extends over 15 amino acids. The CDR3 nucleotides read TGTGCCAGCAGCTCCCAGCGGGAGTCCGCCGGGGAGCTGTTTTTT. Translated, it gives CASSSQRESAGELFF. The full variable domain, with the rest looked up from reference TRBV11-3 and TRBJ2-2, is EAGVVQSPRYKIIEKKQPVAFWCNPISGHNTLYWYLQNLGQGPELLIRYENEEAVDDSQLPKDRFSAERLKGVDSTLKIQPAELGDSAVYLCASSSQRESAGELFFGEGSRLTVL.

The chain joins TRBV11-2 to TRBJ2-3; 8 bases align to TRBD2. With 3 bases clipped from V and 5 bases from J, the junction kept 10 bases outside the gene matches. The germline gives CDR1 SGHAT, CDR2 FQNNGV. The CDR3 is 16 residues long. Here the CDR3 DNA reads TGTGCCAGCAGCTTTGACGGCGGGGGGCGTGGAGATACGCAGTATTTT. Its translation is CASSFDGGGRGDTQYF.

This clone showed up just a few times. The V and J genes are TRBV28 and TRBJ2-7; no firm D call. This CDR3 region has 12 residues. CDR1 and CDR2 from the germline V gene are MDHEN and SYDVKM. V was clipped by 3 bases and J by 5 bases, with 8 bases between them. CDR3 residues: CASSFRPNEQYF. CDR3 DNA sequence: TGTGCCAGCAGTTTCCGACCGAACGAGCAGTACTTC.

Note on this clone: A much larger clone is a single base away; this may be a read error. The chain combines TRBV30 with TRBJ2-6; the D gene is possibly TRBD1 (6 bases). The V and J ends lost 4 bases and 2 bases respectively, with 12 bases between them. Germline loops: CDR1 GTSNPN, CDR2 SVGIG (reference sequence). The CDR3 extends over 15 amino acids. In nucleotides, the CDR3 is TGTGCCTGGAAGACAGGAGGCACTGGGGCCAACGTCCTGACTTTC. Its translation: CAWKTGGTGANVLTF.

Here the CDR3 reads CASSLGPPGGGQETQYF. CDR3 bases: TGTGCCAGCAGCTTAGGGCCTCCCGGGGGGGGCCAAGAGACCCAGTACTTC. The V gene is TRBV7-2, the J gene TRBJ2-5; 8 positions match TRBD2. Trimming removed 1 base from V and 1 base from J; junction bases left unmatched: 8. Germline-derived CDR1 and CDR2 are SGHTA and FQGNSA. CDR3 length: 17 amino acids.

The chain combines TRBV5-6 with TRBJ1-2; possibly TRBD1 for D (6 bases). CDR3 size: 16 residues. Trimming pared 0 bases from V and 0 bases from J, leaving 12 bases between. CDR1 SGHDT and CDR2 YYEEEE come from the germline V gene. CDR3 nucleotides: TGTGCCAGCAGCTTGGTCCAGGGGCGCACTAACTATGGCTACACCTTC. It translates to CASSLVQGRTNYGYTF.

The chain recombines TRBV6-6 with TRBJ1-3, with TRBD1 matching 7 bases. This CDR3 comprises 15 residues. The germline CDR1 and CDR2 sequences are MNHNY and SVGAGI (reference sequence). V gave up 7 bases and J gave up 0 bases; unmatched junction bases: 6. The CDR3 DNA reads as TGTGCCAGCATTCAAGGGGGCGGCTCTGGAAACACCATATATTTT. Its protein product is CASIQGGGSGNTIYF.